The 2 T cell receptor beta chains below all came from one sample that was sequenced in a study of OX40 agonist ivuxolimab in advanced cancers. TCRdb keeps only in-frame clones here, not all; method: immunoSEQ multiplex PCR. The profile covers around 31,000 clones, with 85% to 95% appearing a single time and approximately 25% taken by the ten largest. This material consisted of CD4+ or CD8+ T cells sorted from blood, taken in a trial of the OX40 agonist ivuxolimab. The receptors derive from an adult with an advanced solid tumor such as melanoma, head and neck, liver or kidney cancer.

The V call is TRBV28, the J call TRBJ2-5; D ambiguous. The CDR3 has 14 amino acids. V shed 1 base and J shed 1 base, with 7 bases lying between them. Germline CDR1 and CDR2: MDHEN and SYDVKM. CDR3 nucleotides: TGTGCCAGCAGTTTATACCGGTCCCAAGAGACCCAGTACTTC. This codes for CASSLYRSQETQYF.

This rearrangement joins TRBV7-8 to TRBJ2-1; the match to TRBD2 covers 11 bases. The CDR3 loop spans 15 amino acids. Trimming cost V 3 bases and J 6 bases; bases outside gene matches: 4. Germline V gives CDR1 SGHVS, CDR2 FQNEAQ. CDR3 DNA sequence: TGTGCCAGCAGCTTTCTAGCGGGAGGTGGCAATGAGCAGTTCTTC. The encoded protein is CASSFLAGGGNEQFF.